A selection of T cell receptor beta chains follows, all from one sample in a study of patients and donors after allogeneic stem cell transplantation. A single record per CDR3 protein comes from TCRdb applying MiXCR to the RT-PCR reads. This table holds about 960,000 distinct CDR3 sequences, approximately 18% found once. Sequenced sample: blood, either unsorted or a sorted T cell fraction (not recorded which). All receptors come from a human donor who was either an allogeneic HSCT recipient or a stem cell or donor lymphocyte infusion donor (not recorded which). It is not recorded whose cells these are; they may come from a transplant donor. Both conserved end residues are part of each CDR3. A D gene is named only where the DNA matches it firmly. Size values are once, few and many counts, or a class for expanded clones, and some rows have none.

J gene	clone size	D gene	CDR3 length	V gene	CDR3 protein	CDR3 DNA
TRBJ1-4	many	TRBD1	15	TRBV7-8	CASSTRQGGWEKLFF	TGTGCCAGCAGCACGAGACAGGGCGGTTGGGAAAAACTGTTTTTT
TRBJ1-4	few	TRBD1	13	TRBV27	CASSPRTGEKLFF	TGTGCCAGCAGTCCCCGGACAGGCGAAAAACTGTTTTTT
TRBJ1-2	once	-	15	TRBV20-1	CSARVPYQGLYGYTF	TGCAGTGCTAGAGTTCCCTATCAGGGGCTCTATGGCTACACCTTC
TRBJ2-7	-	-	16	TRBV6-5	CASSYYPRTDSYEQYF	TGTGCCAGCAGTTACTACCCGAGGACAGATTCCTACGAGCAGTACTTC
TRBJ1-6	-	-	15	TRBV20-1	CSARHRDQKGSPLHF	TGCAGTGCTAGACACCGGGACCAAAAAGGGTCACCCCTCCACTTT
TRBJ1-4	many	-	14	TRBV12-3/TRBV12-4	CASSRERRGEKLFF	TGTGCCAGCAGCAGGGAAAGACGCGGTGAAAAACTGTTTTTT
TRBJ2-5	-	-	15	TRBV4-1	CASSPLPGAGETQYF	TGCGCCAGCAGCCCCCTGCCCGGGGCGGGAGAGACCCAGTACTTC
TRBJ2-7	-	-	15	TRBV20-1	CSARERLGSSYEQYF	TGCAGTGCTAGAGAGAGACTGGGAAGCTCCTACGAGCAGTACTTC
TRBJ2-1	-	TRBD2	18	TRBV5-1	CASNGASGGSGAVNEQFF	TGCGCCAGCAATGGGGCAAGCGGGGGGTCGGGGGCGGTTAATGAGCAGTTCTTC
TRBJ2-7	-	TRBD1	12	TRBV10-3	CAIRDRVDEQYF	TGTGCCATCCGGGACAGGGTAGACGAGCAGTACTTC
TRBJ2-7	few	-	15	TRBV12-3/TRBV12-4	CASSLYLNRGYEQYF	TGTGCCAGCAGTTTGTATCTTAATAGGGGCTACGAGCAGTACTTC
TRBJ2-1	many	TRBD2	15	TRBV4-1	CASRGLAAAVNEQFF	TGCGCCAGCAGAGGACTAGCGGCAGCCGTCAATGAGCAGTTCTTC
TRBJ2-7	few	TRBD2	15	TRBV7-8	CASSPRRGGDYEQYF	TGTGCCAGCAGCCCTAGACGGGGGGGGGATTACGAGCAGTACTTC
TRBJ2-5	few	TRBD2	16	TRBV20-1	CSAAGLAGEYQETQYF	TGCAGTGCAGCGGGACTAGCGGGGGAGTACCAAGAGACCCAGTACTTC
TRBJ1-3	-	-	13	TRBV29-1	CSVGEVSGNTIYF	TGCAGCGTTGGAGAGGTCTCTGGAAACACCATATATTTT
TRBJ2-3	few	TRBD1	16	TRBV5-6	CASSAPGQGGTDTQYF	TGTGCCAGCAGCGCACCGGGACAGGGCGGCACAGATACGCAGTATTTT
TRBJ1-1	-	-	15	TRBV30	CAWKGVGGLNTEAFF	TGTGCCTGGAAGGGGGTTGGGGGCCTGAACACTGAAGCTTTCTTT
TRBJ2-1	-	-	14	TRBV29-1	CSVPHRGSYNEQFF	TGCAGCGTTCCTCATAGGGGCAGTTACAATGAGCAGTTCTTC
TRBJ1-5	once	-	15	TRBV7-8	CASSLVTGLGQPQHF	TGTGCCAGCAGCTTAGTGACGGGGTTGGGTCAGCCCCAGCATTTT
TRBJ2-7	few	TRBD2	16	TRBV12-3/TRBV12-4	CASTHPRGREGHEQYF	TGTGCCAGCACCCACCCCCGCGGGCGGGAGGGCCACGAGCAGTACTTC
TRBJ2-7	few	TRBD1	15	TRBV18	CASSEGGQGSYEQYF	TGTGCCAGCTCGGAAGGGGGCCAGGGTTCCTACGAGCAGTACTTC
TRBJ2-7	-	TRBD1	13	TRBV27	CASTHQGAHEQYF	TGTGCCAGCACCCACCAGGGGGCTCACGAGCAGTACTTC
TRBJ2-6	-	-	16	TRBV4-1	CASSQDRGTGANVLTF	TGCGCCAGCAGCCAAGATCGTGGGACTGGGGCCAACGTCCTGACTTTC
TRBJ1-2	few	-	14	TRBV4-1	CASSQVIGVIGYTF	TGCGCCAGCAGCCAAGTAATAGGGGTAATCGGCTACACCTTC
TRBJ2-1	-	-	13	TRBV7-8	CASSSRTALRRFF	TGTGCCAGCAGCTCCCGGACTGCCCTAAGGCGTTTCTTC
TRBJ2-7	-	-	15	TRBV3-1	CASSQDLNYVYEQYF	TGTGCCAGCAGCCAAGATCTCAACTACGTCTACGAGCAGTACTTC
TRBJ1-2	-	TRBD1	16	TRBV10-3	CAITLRQGWGNYGYTF	TGTGCCATCACCCTTCGACAGGGGTGGGGGAACTATGGCTACACCTTC
TRBJ2-1	-	TRBD2	13	TRBV5-1	CASRSGRANEQFF	TGCGCCAGCAGGAGTGGGAGGGCAAATGAGCAGTTCTTC
TRBJ2-7	-	-	13	TRBV6-1	CASSAATTYELYF	TGTGCCAGCAGTGCGGCTACCACCTACGAGCTGTACTTC
TRBJ2-5	-	TRBD2	15	TRBV7-9	CASSLTSVPQETQYF	TGTGCCAGCAGCTTAACTAGCGTTCCTCAAGAGACCCAGTACTTC
TRBJ2-7	-	-	12	TRBV4-2	CASSQANAEQYF	TGTGCCAGCAGCCAAGCCAACGCCGAGCAGTACTTC
TRBJ1-6	-	-	15	TRBV7-2	CASRKDRAYNSPLHF	TGTGCCAGCAGAAAAGACCGGGCCTATAATTCACCCCTCCACTTT
TRBJ2-2	few	TRBD2	19	TRBV4-3	CASSQDLLAGDSKTGELFF	TGCGCCAGCAGCCAAGATCTGCTAGCGGGGGACTCTAAGACCGGGGAGCTGTTTTTT
TRBJ2-7	-	-	15	TRBV20-1	CSATPRATPSYEQYF	TGCAGTGCCACCCCCCGGGCCACACCGTCCTACGAGCAGTACTTC
TRBJ2-5	few	-	12	TRBV5-6	CASSLATGTQYF	TGTGCCAGCAGCTTGGCTACGGGGACCCAGTACTTC
TRBJ2-7	-	TRBD1	10	TRBV20-1	CRPGGHEQYF	TGCAGGCCAGGGGGCCACGAGCAGTACTTC
TRBJ1-2	-	-	14	TRBV7-2	CASSLNAGTYGYTF	TGTGCCAGCAGCTTAAACGCAGGGACCTATGGCTACACCTTC
TRBJ2-4	-	-	14	TRBV4-1	CASSPIAGVNIQYF	TGCGCCAGCAGCCCCATCGCAGGGGTAAACATTCAGTACTTC
TRBJ2-1	-	-	15	TRBV27	CASSLSTPKGREQFF	TGTGCCAGCAGTTTATCGACCCCCAAAGGGCGTGAGCAGTTCTTC
TRBJ1-6	-	-	17	TRBV2	CASSDTRRPGANSPLHF	TGTGCCAGCAGTGACACCCGAAGGCCAGGGGCGAATTCACCCCTCCACTTT
TRBJ1-2	few	-	16	TRBV4-2	CASSQDSGGARYGYTF	TGTGCCAGCAGCCAGGATAGCGGGGGAGCTCGCTATGGCTACACCTTC
TRBJ2-2	-	-	16	TRBV7-9	CASSLVASADRGELFF	TGTGCCAGCAGCTTAGTGGCTAGCGCTGATCGGGGGGAGCTGTTTTTT
TRBJ1-6	-	-	15	TRBV20-1	CSARVKGTYNSPLHF	TGCAGTGCTAGAGTAAAGGGGACCTATAATTCACCCCTCCACTTT
TRBJ2-2	many	TRBD2	16	TRBV5-1	CASSLAGTTNTGELFF	TGCGCCAGCAGCTTGGCCGGGACTACGAACACCGGGGAGCTGTTTTTT
TRBJ2-7	many	TRBD1	16	TRBV5-1	CASSSNPGQGPYEQYF	TGCGCCAGCAGCTCTAACCCGGGACAGGGTCCCTACGAGCAGTACTTC
TRBJ1-5	few	-	12	TRBV20-1	CSAYRVNQPQHF	TGCAGTGCTTACAGGGTCAATCAGCCCCAGCATTTT
TRBJ2-7	few	-	12	TRBV24-1	CATSDLYYEQYF	TGTGCCACCAGTGACCTTTACTACGAGCAGTACTTC
TRBJ1-1	few	-	12	TRBV20-1	CSARVTVEEAFF	TGCAGTGCTAGAGTGACAGTTGAAGAAGCTTTCTTT
TRBJ2-1	few	TRBD2	16	TRBV10-3	CAIRGDYPLPDNEQFF	TGTGCCATCAGGGGGGACTATCCCCTCCCTGACAATGAGCAGTTCTTC
TRBJ2-3	many	TRBD2	16	TRBV15	CATSNLAGVLTDTQYF	TGTGCCACCAGCAACCTAGCGGGAGTTTTGACAGATACGCAGTATTTT
TRBJ1-1	many	-	14	TRBV3-1	CASSQPYRDTEAFF	TGTGCCAGCAGCCAACCTTACAGGGATACTGAAGCTTTCTTT
TRBJ2-7	-	-	14	TRBV4-3	CASSQDSRAYEQYF	TGCGCCAGCAGCCAAGATTCGAGGGCCTACGAGCAGTACTTC
TRBJ2-7	many	TRBD2	16	TRBV9	CASSATGTSDTYEQYF	TGTGCCAGCAGCGCCACCGGGACTAGCGATACCTACGAGCAGTACTTC
TRBJ2-1	-	-	14	TRBV3-1	CASSLGLQNNEQFF	TGTGCCAGCAGCCTGGGACTTCAAAACAATGAGCAGTTCTTC
TRBJ1-5	-	TRBD1	15	TRBV10-2	CASSGIGTDNQPQHF	TGCGCCAGCAGTGGAATAGGGACAGATAATCAGCCCCAGCATTTT
TRBJ2-1	few	-	15	TRBV9	CASSVGWGGGNEQFF	TGTGCCAGCAGCGTAGGGTGGGGTGGGGGGAATGAGCAGTTCTTC
TRBJ2-7	many	TRBD1	14	TRBV12-3/TRBV12-4	CASSRDRLSYEQYF	TGTGCCAGCAGCCGGGACAGACTTTCCTACGAGCAGTACTTC
TRBJ2-1	-	-	13	TRBV19	CASSSLLDNEQFF	TGTGCCAGTAGTAGTTTACTAGACAATGAGCAGTTCTTC
TRBJ1-2	few	TRBD1	15	TRBV12-3/TRBV12-4	CASSSRTGSNYGYTF	TGTGCCAGCAGTAGTCGGACAGGCTCTAACTATGGCTACACCTTC
TRBJ2-3	-	-	20	TRBV15	CATSRGEDRTSAIYTDTQYF	TGTGCCACCAGCAGGGGGGAAGACAGGACGTCAGCAATTTACACAGATACGCAGTATTTT